A single sample is the source of the 5 T cell receptor beta chains below, sequenced in a study of vaccination and CD4 T cells after COVID-19. The Oncomine TCR Beta short-read assay was applied to DNA of cultured CD4+ T cells. One entry per CDR3 protein results from TCRdb running MiXCR on the PCR reads. Among about 11,000 distinct CDR3 sequences listed, less than 70% were seen once. Noted treatment: roughly 11-day PBMC culture with coronavirus spike peptide pools or control peptides (ViraFEST assay). Their antigens remain unidentified. The sequenced material came from CD4+ T cells from blood, cultured in vitro. These receptors were obtained from a human donor who had recovered from COVID-19.

This clonotype showed up just a few times. V and J are TRBV6-5 and TRBJ1-5, with a tentative D call TRBD1 (6 bases). The germline V gene encodes CDR1 MNHEY and CDR2 SVGAGI. This CDR3 is built from 16 residues. Trimming removed 4 bases from V and 0 bases from J, with 13 bases in between. CDR3 bases: TGTGCCAGCAGTTCTGCGACAGGAAATAGCAATCAGCCCCAGCATTTT. Translated: CASSSATGNSNQPQHF.

This clonotype was detected a few times. The rearrangement links TRBV24-1 to TRBJ2-2, with D perhaps TRBD2 (6 bases). Germline lookup yields CDR1 KGHDR and CDR2 SFDVKD. CDR3 length equals 17 residues. V lost 3 bases and J 4 bases, leaving 17 bases between the germline ends. CDR3 loop: CATSDPRGSGSTGELFF. CDR3 nucleotide sequence: TGTGCCACCAGTGATCCCCGAGGTAGCGGTTCCACCGGGGAGCTGTTTTTT.

V usage is TRBV11-2 and J usage is TRBJ1-1, with D perhaps matching TRBD1 (5 bases). In germline, CDR1 is SGHAT, CDR2 FQNNGV. The CDR3 loop spans 13 amino acids. Trimming removed 5 bases at V and 1 base at J, with 8 bases between. This CDR3 is CASSPQGNTEAFF. In DNA form, the CDR3 reads TGTGCCAGCAGCCCGCAGGGGAACACTGAAGCTTTCTTT.

This chain connects TRBV7-2 to TRBJ2-7; D could derive from TRBD1 or TRBD2 (6 bases each). Germline V gives CDR1 SGHTA, CDR2 FQGNSA. The CDR3 covers 17 residues. V lost 6 bases to trimming and J lost 3 bases, with 24 bases between them. The CDR3: CASRVGGFSGTSYEQYF. CDR3 in DNA: TGTGCCAGCAGGGTAGGGGGGTTTAGCGGAACAAGCTACGAGCAGTACTTC.

The V call is TRBV5-1, the J call TRBJ2-5, with 13 bases aligning to TRBD2. The ends lost 2 bases at V and 4 bases at J; junction bases unmatched: 5. The germline CDR1 and CDR2 sequences are SGHRS and YFSETQ. The CDR3 is made up of 16 amino acids. The DNA of the CDR3 is TGCGCCAGCAGCTTTGGGACTAGCGGGAATGGAGAGACCCAGTACTTC. It codes for CASSFGTSGNGETQYF.